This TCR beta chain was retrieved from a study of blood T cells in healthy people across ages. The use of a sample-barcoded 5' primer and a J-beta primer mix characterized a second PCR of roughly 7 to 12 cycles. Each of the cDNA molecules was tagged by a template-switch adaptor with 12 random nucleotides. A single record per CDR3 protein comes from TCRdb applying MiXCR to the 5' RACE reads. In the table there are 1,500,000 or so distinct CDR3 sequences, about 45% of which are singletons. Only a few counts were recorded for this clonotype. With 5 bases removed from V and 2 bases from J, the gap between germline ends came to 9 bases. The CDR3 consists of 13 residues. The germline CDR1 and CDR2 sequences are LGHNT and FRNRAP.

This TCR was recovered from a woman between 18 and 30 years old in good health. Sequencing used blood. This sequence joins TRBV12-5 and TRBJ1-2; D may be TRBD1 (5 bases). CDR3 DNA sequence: TGTGCTAGTGGTCCGGGACGGAACTATGGCTACACCTTC. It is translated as CASGPGRNYGYTF.